What follows are 31 T cell receptor beta chains derived from one specimen sequenced in a study of response to subunit inactivated influenza vaccine. Each CDR3 protein is one row after TCRdb ran MiXCR on the RT-PCR reads. The repertoire consists of about 500,000 distinct CDR3 sequences, with more than 15% occurring once and the leading ten covering roughly 3.1%. This sample comprised CD4+ T cells sorted from PBMCs, obtained 23 to 25 months after vaccination. These receptors were obtained from a man aged 45 to 75 who received an inactivated influenza vaccine.

This clonotype came up a few times. The rearrangement links TRBV5-1 to TRBJ1-5; a possible D gene is TRBD1 (6 bases). This CDR3 has 15 amino acids. Between the trimmed V and J ends, which lost 0 bases and 4 bases, there was a span of 11 bases. Germline-derived CDR1 and CDR2 are SGHRS and YFSETQ. The CDR3, as DNA: TGCGCCAGCAGCTTGGCCGGGACACAGAATCAGCCCCAGCATTTT. Translated, it gives CASSLAGTQNQPQHF.

The chain's CDR3 is CASSTGQGLGYTF. CDR3 sequence (DNA): TGTGCCAGCAGCACGGGACAGGGTCTCGGCTACACCTTC. The rearrangement uses TRBV7-9 and TRBJ1-2, with 9 bases aligning to TRBD1. Germline loops: CDR1 SEHNR, CDR2 FQNEAQ (reference sequence). This CDR3 contains 13 residues. V was clipped by 5 bases and J by 8 bases; unmatched bases: 6.

This clonotype was detected ten times or more. This chain joins TRBV5-1 and TRBJ1-2, with TRBD1 identical over 7 bases. Looked up from germline, CDR1 is SGHRS and CDR2 is YFSETQ. The CDR3 length is 14 residues. Trimming took 4 bases from V and 0 from J; bases not matched to a gene: 3. CDR3 sequence reads: CASSQDRSNYGYTF. The DNA for the CDR3 is TGCGCCAGCAGCCAGGACAGGTCTAACTATGGCTACACCTTC.

This clonotype was detected only a few times. The chain recombines TRBV19 with TRBJ2-2; a weak D match, TRBD1 (5 bases). Trimming pared 9 bases from V and 4 bases from J, leaving 18 bases between. The CDR3 has 15 amino acids. Germline V gives CDR1 LNHDA, CDR2 SQIVND (reference sequence). The DNA of the CDR3 is TGTGCCAGCCGGGTGGGCTTTCAGGGCACCGGGGAGCTGTTTTTT. It codes for CASRVGFQGTGELFF.

The chain links TRBV12-3 or TRBV12-4 to TRBJ1-4, with a weak D call TRBD1 (5 bases). CDR3 length: 14 residues. V lost 6 bases, J lost 7 bases, and 15 bases lay in between. In DNA, the CDR3 is TGTGCCAGCAGCCGTCAGGGAGAGGTTGAAAAACTGTTTTTT. It codes for CASSRQGEVEKLFF.

J is TRBJ2-5 and V is TRBV12-3 or TRBV12-4; 8 bases align to TRBD1. The CDR3 has 13 amino acids. The V and J ends lost 3 bases and 7 bases, in that order; junction bases with no gene match: 4. CDR3 nucleotide sequence: TGTGCCAGCAGTTTGGACAGGGTCGGGACCCAGTACTTC. Its protein is CASSLDRVGTQYF.

The gene calls are TRBV12-3 or TRBV12-4 and TRBJ2-2; TRBD1 might be the D (6 bases). The CDR3 sequence is 16 residues long. V lost 3 bases and J 4 bases, leaving 15 bases between the germline ends. CDR3 bases: TGTGCCAGCAGTTTCGGACAGCATCAAATCACCGGGGAGCTGTTTTTT. Protein product: CASSFGQHQITGELFF.

The chain couples TRBV20-1 to TRBJ2-3; a weak D match, TRBD1 (7 bases). V was trimmed by 6 bases and J by 3 bases, leaving 16 bases between them. The CDR3 spans 14 residues. The germline V gene encodes CDR1 DFQATT and CDR2 SNEGSKA (reference sequence). The chain's CDR3 is CSAKSRGRTDTQYF. The CDR3 DNA follows: TGCAGTGCCAAATCCAGGGGGAGGACAGATACGCAGTATTTT.

The chain employs TRBV11-2 and TRBJ2-5; 11 nucleotides match TRBD2. This CDR3 has 15 residues. The junction had 1 base not matched to a gene; V was cut back by 0 bases and J by 4 bases. The germline CDR1 and CDR2 sequences are SGHAT and FQNNGV. CDR3 nucleotide sequence: TGTGCCAGCAGCTTAGAACTAGCGGGGGCAGAGACCCAGTACTTC. Protein: CASSLELAGAETQYF.

This clonotype was counted only a few times. This chain links TRBV24-1 with TRBJ2-2, with TRBD2 identical over 9 bases. The CDR3 sequence is 15 residues long. V shed 7 bases, J shed 5 bases, and the junction held 7 bases outside the gene matches. The V gene's germline CDR1 is KGHDR and CDR2 SFDVKD. CDR3 sequence (DNA): TGTGCCACCAGCTATAGCGGGAGTCGGACCGGGGAGCTGTTTTTT. The encoded protein is CATSYSGSRTGELFF.

The rearrangement joins TRBV5-1 to TRBJ2-1; TRBD2 matches 9 bases. The CDR3 is 16 amino acids. Germline-derived CDR1 and CDR2 are SGHRS and YFSETQ. The V gene end was trimmed by 0 bases and the J gene end by 6 bases; junction bases not matched to a gene: 7. The CDR3 loop reads CASSLAIRTSVNEQFF. CDR3 nucleotides: TGCGCCAGCAGCTTGGCCATAAGGACTAGCGTCAATGAGCAGTTCTTC.

The J gene is TRBJ1-5, the V gene TRBV12-3 or TRBV12-4; 7 bases agree with TRBD1. Trimming removed 7 bases from V and 3 bases from J; junction bases left unmatched: 9. CDR3 length equals 15 residues. CDR3 sequence reads: CASNPGGGYNQPQHF. CDR3 bases: TGTGCCAGCAACCCAGGGGGGGGGTACAATCAGCCCCAGCATTTT.

The chain couples TRBV5-1 to TRBJ2-3; the D gene could be TRBD1 or TRBD2 (5 bases each). Germline values: CDR1 SGHRS, CDR2 YFSETQ. V was shortened by 4 bases and J by 2 bases, with 8 bases between the two germline ends. The CDR3 is 13 residues long. The CDR3 here is CASSEGYTDTQYF. The CDR3 region has the DNA TGCGCCAGCAGCGAGGGGTACACAGATACGCAGTATTTT.

This clonotype showed up just a few times. J is TRBJ2-2 and V is TRBV30; D is uncertain. Trimming shortened V by 3 bases and J by 6 bases, and 8 bases separated the two germline ends. The CDR3 has 12 residues. Per the germline V gene, CDR1 is GTSNPN and CDR2 is SVGIG (reference sequence). CDR3 region: CAWRYTAGELFF. The CDR3 DNA sequence: TGTGCCTGGAGGTACACCGCCGGGGAGCTGTTTTTT.

Of note for this clonotype: One junction end disagrees with the germline gene, perhaps due to a read error. The chain couples TRBV5-1 to TRBJ2-3, with D tentatively TRBD2 (6 bases). The germline CDR1 and CDR2 sequences are SGHRS and YFSETQ. The CDR3 has 16 amino acids. CDR3: CASSLEAGRITDTEYF. In nucleotides, the CDR3 is TGCGCCAGCAGCTTGGAGGCGGGAAGAATAACAGATACGGAGTATTTT.

The rearrangement links TRBV11-2 to TRBJ2-2, with D tentatively TRBD2 (5 bases). V gave up 7 bases and J gave up 2 bases, with 17 bases separating them. CDR1 and CDR2 (germline): SGHAT, FQNNGV. This CDR3 has 16 amino acids. CDR3 coding DNA: TGTGCCAGCACTGAGGGATTCGGTTTTAACACCGGGGAGCTGTTTTTT. Amino acid sequence: CASTEGFGFNTGELFF.

This chain connects TRBV6-2 or TRBV6-3 to TRBJ2-2; 7 positions match TRBD1. V lost 5 bases and J lost 4; bases outside the gene matches: 10. The germline CDR1 and CDR2 sequences are MNHEY and SVGEGT. This CDR3 comprises 16 residues. The CDR3 bases are TGTGCCAGCAGTAAGCAAACAGGGGTTGTCACCGGGGAGCTGTTTTTT. It specifies CASSKQTGVVTGELFF.

This clonotype was counted ten times or more. The chain joins TRBV29-1 to TRBJ2-7, with a tentative D call TRBD2 (5 bases). Germline CDR1 reads SQVTM; CDR2 reads ANQGSEA. CDR3 length: 11 amino acids. Trimming stripped 5 bases from V and 5 bases from J, with 10 bases between. The CDR3 coding sequence is TGCAGCGTTCGGGGAGAAGACGAGCAGTACTTC. Protein product: CSVRGEDEQYF.

The table lists this clonotype with a few counts. This chain connects TRBV19 to TRBJ1-5; possibly TRBD1 for D (5 bases). From germline, CDR1 is LNHDA and CDR2 SQIVND (reference sequence). This CDR3 spans 14 amino acids. V was pared by 2 bases and J by 4 bases, with 9 bases between. The CDR3 sequence is CASSIPTANQPQHF. The CDR3 region has the DNA TGTGCCAGTAGTATACCGACAGCTAATCAGCCCCAGCATTTT.

This clonotype was picked up a small number of times. This chain links TRBV6-2 or TRBV6-3 with TRBJ2-7; 7 bases fit TRBD1. Germline-derived CDR1 and CDR2 are MNHEY and SVGEGT. CDR3 length equals 14 residues. V trimming: 5 bases; J trimming: 3 bases; junction bases outside the gene matches: 7. The CDR3 coding sequence is TGTGCCAGCAGTGATCTGACAGGGAACTACGAGCAGTACTTC. Translated, it gives CASSDLTGNYEQYF.

This clonotype was detected ten times or more. The chain employs TRBV5-1 and TRBJ1-4, with a possible D match to TRBD1 (6 bases). This CDR3 contains 16 residues. Trimming stripped 5 bases from V and 5 bases from J, with 19 bases between. Germline CDR1 SGHRS, CDR2 YFSETQ. The CDR3: CASRDPSTGANEKLFF. The DNA of the CDR3 is TGCGCCAGCAGAGACCCATCCACGGGGGCAAATGAAAAACTGTTTTTT. The complete variable domain, with remaining parts taken from reference TRBV5-1 and TRBJ1-4, reads KAGVTQTPRYLIKTRGQQVTLSCSPISGHRSVSWYQQTPGQGLQFLFEYFSETQRNKGNFPGRFSGRQFSNSRSEMNVSTLELGDSALYLCASRDPSTGANEKLFFGSGTQLSVL.

There are a few counts of this clonotype. The CDR3, as DNA: TGTGCCAGCAGTTACTCAGGGACAGAGCAGTTCTTC. This translates into CASSYSGTEQFF. The rearrangement uses TRBV6-2 or TRBV6-3 and TRBJ2-1; weak D call: TRBD1 (6 bases). This CDR3 is 12 amino acids long. Germline-derived CDR1 and CDR2 are MNHEY and SVGEGT. V lost 0 bases, J lost 10 bases, and 7 bases lay in between.

This clonotype was observed a handful of times. The rearrangement links TRBV3-1 to TRBJ2-7; TRBD1 aligns across 9 bases. The CDR3 is made up of 16 amino acids. Trimming cost V 1 base and J 4 bases; bases outside gene matches: 8. Per the germline V gene, CDR1 is LGHDT and CDR2 is YNNKEL (reference sequence). CDR3 amino acids: CASSQAGTGNFYEQYF. CDR3 nucleotides: TGTGCCAGCAGCCAAGCGGGGACAGGGAATTTTTACGAGCAGTACTTC.

The table lists this clonotype with a few counts. V gene TRBV7-9 combines with J gene TRBJ1-2; D call uncertain. Germline V gives CDR1 SEHNR, CDR2 FQNEAQ (reference sequence). V dropped 1 base and J dropped 5 bases, with 11 bases sitting between them. The CDR3 has 14 amino acids. The chain's CDR3 is CASSLDVLGYGYTF. The CDR3 DNA reads TGTGCCAGCAGCTTAGATGTATTGGGATATGGCTACACCTTC.

CDR3 DNA: TGTGCCAGCAGACCGGGACCAACGAACACCGGGGAGCTGTTTTTT. Residues: CASRPGPTNTGELFF. This chain joins TRBV6-1 and TRBJ2-2; tentatively, D is TRBD1 or TRBD2 (5 bases each). CDR1 is MNHNS, CDR2 SASEGT, per germline. The CDR3 loop spans 15 amino acids. The V end lost 6 bases, the J end lost 0 bases, and 11 bases lay between the germline ends.

This sequence joins TRBV5-1 and TRBJ2-6, with unresolved D. Germline V lookup: CDR1 SGHRS, CDR2 YFSETQ. The CDR3 has 17 amino acids. V gave up 3 bases and J gave up 0 bases, with 13 bases separating them. In nucleotides, the CDR3 is TGCGCCAGCAGCTCGAAGGACCCGCTCTCTGGGGCCAACGTCCTGACTTTC. Protein: CASSSKDPLSGANVLTF.

This chain uses TRBV7-9 with TRBJ2-7; D is perhaps TRBD1 (7 bases). The germline V gene has CDR1 SEHNR and CDR2 FQNEAQ (reference sequence). CDR3 length: 16 amino acids. V gave up 2 bases and J gave up 0 bases, with 14 bases separating them. CDR3 sequence: CASSLLAGQHSYEQYF. For the CDR3, the DNA is TGTGCCAGCAGCTTACTCGCGGGACAGCACTCCTACGAGCAGTACTTC.

This clonotype was observed many times. The V gene is TRBV6-1, the J gene TRBJ2-6, with D unclear. V was shortened by 8 bases and J by 1 base, with 6 bases between the two germline ends. In germline, CDR1 is MNHNS, CDR2 SASEGT. The CDR3 runs 13 residues. This chain's CDR3 is CASALSGANVLTF. The CDR3 nucleotides read TGTGCCAGCGCCCTATCTGGGGCCAACGTCCTGACTTTC.

This clonotype has only a few counts. The chain joins TRBV18 to TRBJ1-2; 8 positions agree with TRBD1. V gave up 4 bases and J gave up 3 bases; unmatched junction bases: 1. Germline loops: CDR1 KGHSH, CDR2 LQKENI. This CDR3 has 13 residues. CDR3 region: CASSQGQDYGYTF. The DNA of the CDR3 is TGTGCCAGCTCACAGGGACAGGACTATGGCTACACCTTC. Together with reference TRBV18 and TRBJ1-2, the CDR3 gives the full variable domain: NAGVMQNPRHLVRRRGQEARLRCSPMKGHSHVYWYRQLPEEGLKFMVYLQKENIIDESGMPKERFSAEFPKEGPSILRIQQVVRGDSAAYFCASSQGQDYGYTFGSGTRLTVV.

The chain couples TRBV4-3 to TRBJ2-1; 10 nucleotides match TRBD2. This CDR3 region has 16 residues. Germline V gene lookup returns CDR1 LGHNA and CDR2 YSLEER. Trimming cost V 3 bases and J 7 bases; bases outside gene matches: 9. The CDR3 DNA is TGCGCCAGCAGCCAGAGGCTAGCGGGAGAGAGTAATGAGCAGTTCTTC. It translates to CASSQRLAGESNEQFF.

This clonotype was seen a few times. CDR3 in amino acids: CSVGVSTDTQYF. As DNA, the CDR3 is TGCAGCGTTGGTGTCAGCACAGATACGCAGTATTTT. The chain has TRBV29-1 and TRBJ2-3; D not certain. The CDR3 is 12 residues long. V lost 4 bases and J 0 bases, leaving 5 bases between the germline ends. CDR1 is SQVTM and CDR2 is ANQGSEA in the germline V gene.